This T cell receptor (beta chain) originates from a study of blood T cell repertoires in COVID-19. On the study more broadly: Acute-phase and convalescent COVID-19 samples originated in the United States, Italy and Spain. T cells, B-cell-depleted T cells, or PBMCs provided the cDNA or gDNA that served as material.

Authors' methods: Reference gene primer amplification gave estimated nucleated cell counts. This table comes from immunoSEQ multiplex PCR, and its TCRdb copy is limited to in-frame clones, with some not included. That table supplies the V and J calls and clone size; D and trimming were determined from the DNA. The table shows approximately 190,000 clones, with roughly 91% occurring only once. Specimen: peripheral blood. The receptor was derived from a man between 40 and 49 years old with active or convalescent COVID-19.

The CDR3 sequence: CASSLSLSGTQYF. CDR3 in DNA: TGTGCCAGCAGCCTCTCGCTCTCAGGGACCCAGTACTTC. This chain joins TRBV11-1 and TRBJ2-5; no reliable D call. V gave up 5 bases and J gave up 7 bases, with 14 bases separating them. Germline CDR1 reads SGHAT; CDR2 reads FQDESV (reference sequence). The CDR3 runs to 13 residues.